Reported below is one T cell receptor (beta chain). Its binding antigen is unknown. Base qualities were left out, and no much larger clone turns up one base away. The library relied on PCR. DNA from cultured CD4+ T cells underwent TCR sequencing with the Oncomine TCR Beta short-read assay at the Johns Hopkins FTIC core. The QIAamp micro DNA kit was used to extract genomic DNA from the cultured CD4+ T cells. The Oncomine TCR Beta libraries from cultured CD4+ T cells were pooled using unique dual indexes and then sequenced on an Illumina iSeq 100. As for how the authors treated the data: Non-productive sequences were filtered out, and CDR3s that did not start with C, did not end with F or W, or were shorter than 7 amino acids were discarded. Antigen-specific clonotypes were identified using the MANAFEST web application through comparison of peptide-stimulated wells with reference and other culture wells. For a clone to be called positive, the clone needed an FDR below 0.05, an odds ratio above 5, and a productive frequency above 0.1% in at least two of three replicate wells. Clonotypes that were significantly expanded in both SARS-CoV-2 spike wells and at least one common cold coronavirus spike condition were defined as cross-reactive. CDR3 homology was assessed with Levenshtein distances (stringdist) and unrooted phylogenetic trees (ape) in R version 3.6.1. In-frame beta chains were kept once TCRdb had trimmed the public reads at Q25 with fastp and called clones with MiXCR. Each entry merges the rows of one CDR3 protein and shows their most common DNA and genes. These V and J calls originate from TCRdb's pipeline instead of the authors' own analysis. A total of around 15,000 distinct CDR3 sequences appear in this sample, about 45% of them only once. The ten largest clones represent under 8% of the sample.

Including the terminal cysteine and phenylalanine, the CDR3 comprises 17 residues. Of all the DNA, just the CDR3 is kept, 51 bases in frame from base 1. The germline V gene provides CDR1 MGHRA and CDR2 YSYEKL. Trimming at the junction amounts to 1 base on V and 0 bases on J, and the germline ends lie 14 bases apart. This entry comes from a study of vaccination and CD4 T cells after COVID-19 (dated by TCRdb to between 2021 and 2022). About the full investigation: Convalescent patients had a positive SARS-CoV-2 result on nasal swab PCR, and of these patients, about ten had mild disease and one had severe disease. Six males and four females were included in the convalescent cohort, with two Hispanic individuals, seven Caucasians, two Asians and one multiracial person represented. Two doses of either the Pfizer-BioNTech BNT162b2 vaccine (n=8) or the Moderna mRNA-1273 vaccine (n=2) were administered to participants. Post-COVID blood samples from convalescent patients were collected a median of around 110 days after diagnosis, with a range of roughly 35 to 161 days. Post-vaccine blood samples were taken a median of about 77 days after the second vaccine dose, with a range of about 14 to 241 days. Overlapping spike peptide pools from SARS-CoV-2 and from the common cold coronaviruses HCoV-NL63, HCoV-OC43 and HCoV-229E were used as culture stimuli. In control cultures, a CEFX viral epitope pool was used as positive control, an HIV-1 Nef peptide pool was used as negative control, or no peptide was added. The spike-specific CD4+ TCR repertoire was compared before and after mRNA vaccination in over nine COVID-19 convalescent patients and 4 infection-naive healthy vaccine recipients. Points the paper makes about the study in general: In convalescent patients, nearly all vaccine-specific clones (304 of 307) were found to be mono-reactive for SARS-CoV-2 spike rather than cross-reactive with common cold coronaviruses. The number of convalescent patients in the study was relatively small, and the study did not examine early timepoints following natural infection. The median number of SARS-CoV-2-reactive clonotypes rose from under 25 after infection to about 40 after vaccination, but the change was not significant. Among the post-vaccine SARS-CoV-2-reactive clones in convalescent patients, a median around 86% showed up only after vaccination, which suggests vaccine-specific priming.

The treatment or condition label corresponds to: approximately 9-day PBMC culture with coronavirus spike peptide pools or control peptides (ViraFEST assay). The ViraFEST assay was used in the study, in which antigen-specific T cells were expanded with peptide pools and expanded clonotypes were subsequently identified by TCR sequencing. The positive SARS-CoV-2 PCR tests of the convalescent patients were dated from March to December 2020, before the Alpha, Beta and Delta variants emerged in the United States. PBMCs were cultured at fewer than 2.5 million per well in IMDM supplemented with approximately 5% human AB serum and about 9.5 IU/ml IL-2, with approximately 10 ug/ml peptide pools added. On days 3 and 7, half of the culture medium was replaced with fresh IL-2-containing medium. Once the cells had been in culture for ten to eleven days, the EasySep CD4+ T cell isolation kit was used to isolate CD4+ T cells by negative selection. Ficoll-Paque Plus gradient centrifugation was used to isolate PBMCs from whole blood, and the isolated PBMCs were then either used fresh or cryopreserved at -140C. Culture conditions were generally each tested in triplicate wells.

The clonotype comes from a human donor who had recovered from COVID-19. The rearranged chain carries TRBV4-1 and TRBJ2-3, and TRBD1 may be the D gene, going by 5 matching bases. This specimen was CD4+ T cells from blood, cultured in vitro, taken after SARS-CoV-2 vaccination. The DNA reads as follows: TGCGCCAGCAGCCAAGTGGTTGACAGTCAGAGCACAGATACGCAGTATTTT. This codes for CASSQVVDSQSTDTQYF.